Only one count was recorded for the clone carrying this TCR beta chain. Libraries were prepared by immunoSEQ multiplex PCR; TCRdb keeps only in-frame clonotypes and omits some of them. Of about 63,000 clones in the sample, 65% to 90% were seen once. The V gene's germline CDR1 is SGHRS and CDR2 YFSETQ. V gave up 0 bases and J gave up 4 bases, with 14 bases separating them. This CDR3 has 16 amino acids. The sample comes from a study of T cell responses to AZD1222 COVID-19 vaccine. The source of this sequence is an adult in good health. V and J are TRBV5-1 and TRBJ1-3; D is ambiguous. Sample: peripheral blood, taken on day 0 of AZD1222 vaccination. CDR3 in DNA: TGCGCCAGCAGCTTGGGGGCAGGCGGACGGGGAAACACCATATATTTT. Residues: CASSLGAGGRGNTIYF.